The next 2 T cell receptor beta chains were all read from a single sample in a study of shared clonotypes between healthy human individuals. CD45RO-negative cells were positively selected for CCR7, leaving out terminally differentiated effector memory CD45RA+ cells. Here immunoSEQ multiplex PCR was the method, and the copy in TCRdb shows in-frame clones only, minus some. The sample carries about 1.9 million clones, 90% to 95% recorded once. Sequencing was carried out using naive CD8+ T cells from PBMCs. The receptor set was obtained from a man between 18 and 29 years old in good health. Some clones in this sample may be carry-over from other donors' samples.

Here the CDR3 reads CASSVGTGWTGELFF. The DNA for the CDR3 is TGTGCCAGCAGTGTTGGGACAGGGTGGACCGGGGAGCTGTTTTTT. The rearrangement uses TRBV2 and TRBJ2-2, with 9 bases identical to TRBD1. This CDR3 has 15 amino acids. With 4 bases clipped from V and 5 bases from J, the junction kept 5 bases outside the gene matches. Germline lookup yields CDR1 SNHLY and CDR2 FYNNEI. The whole variable domain, filled in from reference TRBV2 and TRBJ2-2, reads EPEVTQTPSHQVTQMGQEVILRCVPISNHLYFYWYRQILGQKVEFLVSFYNNEISEKSEIFDDQFSVERPDGSNFTLKIRSTKLEDSAMYFCASSVGTGWTGELFFGEGSRLTVL.

V and J are TRBV7-2 and TRBJ1-2, with TRBD1 matching 7 bases. There are 16 residues in the CDR3. Germline assignment: CDR1 SGHTA and CDR2 FQGNSA. With 4 bases clipped from V and 3 bases from J, the junction kept 11 bases outside the gene matches. This CDR3 reads CASSSSPDRAYYGYTF. CDR3 DNA: TGTGCCAGCAGCTCTTCACCCGACAGGGCTTACTATGGCTACACCTTC.